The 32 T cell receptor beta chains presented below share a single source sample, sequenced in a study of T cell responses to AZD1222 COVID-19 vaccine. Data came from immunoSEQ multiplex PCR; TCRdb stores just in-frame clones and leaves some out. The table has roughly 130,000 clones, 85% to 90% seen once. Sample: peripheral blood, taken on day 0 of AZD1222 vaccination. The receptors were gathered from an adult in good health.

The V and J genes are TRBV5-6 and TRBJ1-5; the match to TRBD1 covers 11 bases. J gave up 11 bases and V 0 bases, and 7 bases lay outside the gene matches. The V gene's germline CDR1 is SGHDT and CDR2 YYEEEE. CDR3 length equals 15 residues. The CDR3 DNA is TGTGCCAGCAGCTTGGGCGGGACAGGGGGGACAGCCCAGCATTTT. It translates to CASSLGGTGGTAQHF.

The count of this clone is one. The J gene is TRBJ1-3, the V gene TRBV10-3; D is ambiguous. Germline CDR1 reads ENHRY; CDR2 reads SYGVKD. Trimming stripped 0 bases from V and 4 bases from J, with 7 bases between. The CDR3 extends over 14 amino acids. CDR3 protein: CAISESVAGNTIYF. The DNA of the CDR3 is TGTGCCATCAGTGAGTCGGTTGCCGGAAACACCATATATTTT.

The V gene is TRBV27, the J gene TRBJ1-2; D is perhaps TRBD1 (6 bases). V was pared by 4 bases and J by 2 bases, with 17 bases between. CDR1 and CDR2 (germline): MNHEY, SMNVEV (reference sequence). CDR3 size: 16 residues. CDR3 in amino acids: CASSSPRTEANYGYTF. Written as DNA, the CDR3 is TGTGCCAGCAGTTCCCCAAGGACAGAAGCCAACTATGGCTACACCTTC.

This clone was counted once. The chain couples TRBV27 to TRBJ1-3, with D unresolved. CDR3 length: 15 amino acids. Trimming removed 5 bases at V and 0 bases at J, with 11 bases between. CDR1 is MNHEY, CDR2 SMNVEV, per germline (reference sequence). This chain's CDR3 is CASSQNANSGNTIYF. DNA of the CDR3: TGTGCCAGCAGTCAAAACGCGAACTCTGGAAACACCATATATTTT.

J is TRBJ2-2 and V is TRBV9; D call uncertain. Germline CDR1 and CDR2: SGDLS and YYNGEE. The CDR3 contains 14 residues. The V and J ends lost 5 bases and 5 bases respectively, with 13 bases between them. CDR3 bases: TGTGCCAGCAGTCCCTACGGGCGGACCGGGGAGCTGTTTTTT. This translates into CASSPYGRTGELFF.

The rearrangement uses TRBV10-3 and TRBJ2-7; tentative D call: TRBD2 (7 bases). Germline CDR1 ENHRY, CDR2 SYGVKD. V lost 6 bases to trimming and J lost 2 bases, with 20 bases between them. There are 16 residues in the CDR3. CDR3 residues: CAISDLGRGRTYEQYF. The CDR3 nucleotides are TGTGCCATCAGCGACTTAGGGCGGGGGCGGACCTACGAGCAGTACTTC.

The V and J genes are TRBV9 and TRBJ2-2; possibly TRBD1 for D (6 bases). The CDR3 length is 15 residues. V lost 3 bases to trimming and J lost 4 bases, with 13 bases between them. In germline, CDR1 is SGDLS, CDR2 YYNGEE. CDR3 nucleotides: TGTGCCAGCAGCGCCAAAGTACAGGGCACCGGGGAGCTGTTTTTT. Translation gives CASSAKVQGTGELFF.

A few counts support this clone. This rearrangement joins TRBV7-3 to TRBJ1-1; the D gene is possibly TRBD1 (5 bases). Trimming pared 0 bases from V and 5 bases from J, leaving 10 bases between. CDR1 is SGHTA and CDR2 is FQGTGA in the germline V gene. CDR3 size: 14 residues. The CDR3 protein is CASSLTGRKTEAFF. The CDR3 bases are TGTGCCAGCAGCTTAACGGGGCGGAAGACTGAAGCTTTCTTT.

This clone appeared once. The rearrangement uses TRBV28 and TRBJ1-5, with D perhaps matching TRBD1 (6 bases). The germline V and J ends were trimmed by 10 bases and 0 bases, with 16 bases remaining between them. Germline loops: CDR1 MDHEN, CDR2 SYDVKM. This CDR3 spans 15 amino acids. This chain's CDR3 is CATRGQQYSNQPQHF. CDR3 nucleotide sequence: TGTGCCACCAGAGGACAGCAGTATAGCAATCAGCCCCAGCATTTT.

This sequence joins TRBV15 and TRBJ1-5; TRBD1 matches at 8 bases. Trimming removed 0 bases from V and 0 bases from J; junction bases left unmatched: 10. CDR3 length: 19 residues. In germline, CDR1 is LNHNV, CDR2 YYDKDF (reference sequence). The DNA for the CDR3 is TGTGCCACCAGCAGAGATGATTTACAGGGGGGGTATAGCAATCAGCCCCAGCATTTT. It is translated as CATSRDDLQGGYSNQPQHF. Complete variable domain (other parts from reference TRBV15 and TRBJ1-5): DAMVIQNPRYQVTQFGKPVTLSCSQTLNHNVMYWYQQKSSQAPKLLFHYYDKDFNNEADTPDNFQSRRPNTSFCFLDIRSPGLGDTAMYLCATSRDDLQGGYSNQPQHFGDGTRLSIL.

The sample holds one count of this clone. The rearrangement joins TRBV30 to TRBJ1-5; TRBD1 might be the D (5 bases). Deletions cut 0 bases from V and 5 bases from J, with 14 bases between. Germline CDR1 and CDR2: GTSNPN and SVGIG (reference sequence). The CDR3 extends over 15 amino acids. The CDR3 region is CAWSVGAGLDQPQHF. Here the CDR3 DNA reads TGTGCCTGGAGTGTCGGGGCAGGGCTGGATCAGCCCCAGCATTTT.

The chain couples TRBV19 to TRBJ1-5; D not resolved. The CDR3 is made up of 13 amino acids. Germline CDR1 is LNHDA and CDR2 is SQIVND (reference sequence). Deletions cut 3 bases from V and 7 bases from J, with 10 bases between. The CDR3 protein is CASSIVPGQPQHF. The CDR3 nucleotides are TGTGCCAGTAGTATCGTCCCCGGACAGCCCCAGCATTTT.

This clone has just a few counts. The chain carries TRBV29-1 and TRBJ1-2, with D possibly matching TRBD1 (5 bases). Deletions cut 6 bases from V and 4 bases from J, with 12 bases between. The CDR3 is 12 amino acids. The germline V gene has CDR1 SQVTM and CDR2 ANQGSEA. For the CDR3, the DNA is TGCAGCGTGGCAGGGTCGAGCTATGGCTACACCTTC. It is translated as CSVAGSSYGYTF.

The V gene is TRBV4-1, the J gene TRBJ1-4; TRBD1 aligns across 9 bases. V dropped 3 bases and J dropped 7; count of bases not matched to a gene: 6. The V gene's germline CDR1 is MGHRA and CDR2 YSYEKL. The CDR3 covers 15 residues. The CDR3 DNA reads TGCGCCAGCAGCCAGACCGGGACAGGGCTTGAAAAACTGTTTTTT. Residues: CASSQTGTGLEKLFF.

The CDR3 region is CASGSGGAYQETQYF. The CDR3 DNA reads as TGTGCTAGTGGTTCTGGTGGGGCGTACCAAGAGACCCAGTACTTC. The gene calls are TRBV12-5 and TRBJ2-5; maybe TRBD1 (5 bases). Looked up from germline, CDR1 is LGHNT and CDR2 is FRNRAP. Trimming stripped 4 bases from V and 0 bases from J, with 12 bases between. The CDR3 spans 15 residues.

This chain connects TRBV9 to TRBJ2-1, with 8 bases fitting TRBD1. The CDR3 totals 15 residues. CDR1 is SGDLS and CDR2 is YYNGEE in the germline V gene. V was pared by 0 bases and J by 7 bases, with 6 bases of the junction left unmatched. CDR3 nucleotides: TGTGCCAGCAGCGTAGCAGGGACAGGAACTAATGAGCAGTTCTTC. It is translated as CASSVAGTGTNEQFF. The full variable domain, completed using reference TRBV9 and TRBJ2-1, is DSGVTQTPKHLITATGQRVTLRCSPRSGDLSVYWYQQSLDQGLQFLIQYYNGEERAKGNILERFSAQQFPDLHSELNLSSLELGDSALYFCASSVAGTGTNEQFFGPGTRLTVL.

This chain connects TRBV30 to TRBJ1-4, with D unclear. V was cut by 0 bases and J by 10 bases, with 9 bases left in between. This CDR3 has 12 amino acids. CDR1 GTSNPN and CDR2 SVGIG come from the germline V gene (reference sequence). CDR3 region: CAWSVGSGKLFF. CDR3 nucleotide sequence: TGTGCCTGGAGTGTCGGGAGCGGAAAACTGTTTTTT.

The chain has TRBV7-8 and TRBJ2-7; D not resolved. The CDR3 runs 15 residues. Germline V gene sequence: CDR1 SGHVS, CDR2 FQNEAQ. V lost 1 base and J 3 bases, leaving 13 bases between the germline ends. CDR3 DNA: TGTGCCAGCAGCTTAGGTGTACTACCGAGCTACGAGCAGTACTTC. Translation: CASSLGVLPSYEQYF.

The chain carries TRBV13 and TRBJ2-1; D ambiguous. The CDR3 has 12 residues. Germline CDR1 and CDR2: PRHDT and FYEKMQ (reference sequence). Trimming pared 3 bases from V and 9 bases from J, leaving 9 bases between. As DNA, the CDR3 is TGTGCCAGCAGCTTGACGGACGGTGAGCAGTTCTTC. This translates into CASSLTDGEQFF. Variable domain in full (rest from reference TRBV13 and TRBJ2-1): AAGVIQSPRHLIKEKRETATLKCYPIPRHDTVYWYQQGPGQDPQFLISFYEKMQSDKGSIPDRFSAQQFSDYHSELNMSSLELGDSALYFCASSLTDGEQFFGPGTRLTVL.

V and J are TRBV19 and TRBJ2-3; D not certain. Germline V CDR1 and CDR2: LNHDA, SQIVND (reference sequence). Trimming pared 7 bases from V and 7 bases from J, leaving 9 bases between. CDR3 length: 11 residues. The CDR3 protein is CASTEAHTQYF. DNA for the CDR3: TGTGCCAGTACCGAGGCCCATACGCAGTATTTT.

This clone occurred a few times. CDR3 in amino acids: CASRVGGSGKSDTQYF. Written as DNA, the CDR3 is TGTGCCAGCAGGGTCGGGGGTAGCGGGAAGTCTGATACGCAGTATTTT. The chain uses TRBV27 and TRBJ2-3; 8 bases agree with TRBD2. V shed 6 bases, J shed 6 bases, and the junction held 14 bases outside the gene matches. Germline V gives CDR1 MNHEY, CDR2 SMNVEV (reference sequence). The CDR3 has 16 amino acids.

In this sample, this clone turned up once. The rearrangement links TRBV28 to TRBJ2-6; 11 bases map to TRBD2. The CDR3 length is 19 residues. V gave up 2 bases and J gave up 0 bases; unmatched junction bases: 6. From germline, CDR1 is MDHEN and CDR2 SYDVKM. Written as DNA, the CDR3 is TGTGCCAGCAGTTTAGCTAGCGGGGGGACCGGCTCTGGGGCCAACGTCCTGACTTTC. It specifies CASSLASGGTGSGANVLTF. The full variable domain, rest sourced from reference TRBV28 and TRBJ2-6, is DVKVTQSSRYLVKRTGEKVFLECVQDMDHENMFWYRQDPGLGLRLIYFSYDVKMKEKGDIPEGYSVSREKKERFSLILESASTNQTSMYLCASSLASGGTGSGANVLTFGAGSRLTVL.

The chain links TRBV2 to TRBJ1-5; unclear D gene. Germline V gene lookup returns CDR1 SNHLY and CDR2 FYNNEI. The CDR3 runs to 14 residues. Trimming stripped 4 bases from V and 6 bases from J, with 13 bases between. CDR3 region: CASSGPGKSQPQHF. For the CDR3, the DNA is TGTGCCAGCAGTGGTCCAGGAAAAAGTCAGCCCCAGCATTTT.

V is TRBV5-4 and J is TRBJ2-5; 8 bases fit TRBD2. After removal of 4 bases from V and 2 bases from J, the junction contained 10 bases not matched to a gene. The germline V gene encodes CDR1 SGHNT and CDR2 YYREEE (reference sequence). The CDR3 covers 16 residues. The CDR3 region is CASSPSGTRWQETQYF. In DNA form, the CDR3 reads TGTGCCAGCAGCCCCTCCGGGACTAGGTGGCAAGAGACCCAGTACTTC.

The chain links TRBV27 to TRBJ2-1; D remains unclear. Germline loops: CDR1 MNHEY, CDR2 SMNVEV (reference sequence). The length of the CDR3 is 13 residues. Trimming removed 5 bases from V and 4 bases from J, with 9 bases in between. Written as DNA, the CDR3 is TGTGCCAGCAGTCCCGACGGGTACAATGAGCAGTTCTTC. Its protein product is CASSPDGYNEQFF.

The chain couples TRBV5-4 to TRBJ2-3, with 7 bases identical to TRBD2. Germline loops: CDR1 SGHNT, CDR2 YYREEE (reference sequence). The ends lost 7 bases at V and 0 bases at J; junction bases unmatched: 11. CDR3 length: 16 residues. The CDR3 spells CASAARLAASTDTQYF. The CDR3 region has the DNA TGTGCCAGCGCCGCGAGGCTAGCGGCTAGCACAGATACGCAGTATTTT.

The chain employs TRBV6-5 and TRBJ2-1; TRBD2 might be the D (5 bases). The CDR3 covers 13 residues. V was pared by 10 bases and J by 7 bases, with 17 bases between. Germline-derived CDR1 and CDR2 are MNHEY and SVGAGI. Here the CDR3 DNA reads TGTGCCACCGAGGGCCTACTGCGGAATGAGCAGTTCTTC. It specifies CATEGLLRNEQFF.

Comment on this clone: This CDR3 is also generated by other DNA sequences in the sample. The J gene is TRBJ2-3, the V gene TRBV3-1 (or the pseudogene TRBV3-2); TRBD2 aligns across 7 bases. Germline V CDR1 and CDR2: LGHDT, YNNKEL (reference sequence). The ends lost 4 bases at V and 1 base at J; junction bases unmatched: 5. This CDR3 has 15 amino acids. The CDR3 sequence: CASSLSGSGTDTQYF. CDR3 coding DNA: TGTGCCAGCAGCCTTAGCGGGTCCGGCACAGATACGCAGTATTTT.

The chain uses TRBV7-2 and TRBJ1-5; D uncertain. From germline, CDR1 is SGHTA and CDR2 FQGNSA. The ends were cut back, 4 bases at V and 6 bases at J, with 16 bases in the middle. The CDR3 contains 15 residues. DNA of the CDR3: TGTGCCAGCAGCTCGACTACGTCAGGATCTCAGCCCCAGCATTTT. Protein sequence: CASSSTTSGSQPQHF.

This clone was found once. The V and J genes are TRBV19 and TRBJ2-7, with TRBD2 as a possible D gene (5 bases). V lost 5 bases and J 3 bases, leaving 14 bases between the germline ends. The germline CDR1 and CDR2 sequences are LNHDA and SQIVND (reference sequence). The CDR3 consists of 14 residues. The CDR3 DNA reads TGTGCCAGTAGTGACTCTGCGGGCCGCTACGAGCAGTACTTC. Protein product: CASSDSAGRYEQYF.

Written as DNA, the CDR3 is TGTGCCAGCAGTTTAGCAGGGCGGCACTATGGCTACACCTTC. It is translated as CASSLAGRHYGYTF. V usage is TRBV28 and J usage is TRBJ1-2, with TRBD1 as a possible D gene (5 bases). The V end lost 2 bases, the J end lost 3 bases, and 10 bases lay between the germline ends. The CDR3 has 14 residues. Germline CDR1 and CDR2: MDHEN and SYDVKM.

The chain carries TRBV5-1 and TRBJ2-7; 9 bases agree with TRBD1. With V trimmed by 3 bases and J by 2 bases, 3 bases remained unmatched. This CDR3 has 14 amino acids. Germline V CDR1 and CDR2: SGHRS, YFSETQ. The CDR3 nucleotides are TGCGCCAGCAGCTCGGACAGGGGACCCTACGAGCAGTACTTC. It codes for CASSSDRGPYEQYF.